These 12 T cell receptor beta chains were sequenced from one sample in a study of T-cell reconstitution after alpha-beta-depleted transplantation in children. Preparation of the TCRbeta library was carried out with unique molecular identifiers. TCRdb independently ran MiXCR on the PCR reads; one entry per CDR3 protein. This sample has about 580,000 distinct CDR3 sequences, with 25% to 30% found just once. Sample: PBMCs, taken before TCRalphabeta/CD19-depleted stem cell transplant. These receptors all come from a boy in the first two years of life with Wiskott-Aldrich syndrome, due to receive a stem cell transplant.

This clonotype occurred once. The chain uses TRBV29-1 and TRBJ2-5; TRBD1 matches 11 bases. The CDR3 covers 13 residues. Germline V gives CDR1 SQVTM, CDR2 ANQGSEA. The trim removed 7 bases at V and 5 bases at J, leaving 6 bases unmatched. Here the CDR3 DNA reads TGCAGCGGAGGACAGGGGGCCAGGGAGACCCAGTACTTC. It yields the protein CSGGQGARETQYF.

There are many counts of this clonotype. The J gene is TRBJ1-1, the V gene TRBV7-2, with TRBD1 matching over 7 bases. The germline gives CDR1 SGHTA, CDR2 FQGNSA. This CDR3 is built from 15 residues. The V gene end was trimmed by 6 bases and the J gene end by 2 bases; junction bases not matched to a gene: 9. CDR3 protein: CASRSDRAYNTEAFF. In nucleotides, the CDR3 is TGTGCCAGCAGATCCGACAGGGCTTATAACACTGAAGCTTTCTTT.

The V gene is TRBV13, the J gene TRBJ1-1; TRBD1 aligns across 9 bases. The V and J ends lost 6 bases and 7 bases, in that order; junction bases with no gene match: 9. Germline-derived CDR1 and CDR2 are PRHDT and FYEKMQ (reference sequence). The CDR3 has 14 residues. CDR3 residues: CASRPQGALYEAFF. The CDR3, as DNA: TGTGCCAGCAGGCCACAGGGGGCACTTTATGAAGCTTTCTTT.

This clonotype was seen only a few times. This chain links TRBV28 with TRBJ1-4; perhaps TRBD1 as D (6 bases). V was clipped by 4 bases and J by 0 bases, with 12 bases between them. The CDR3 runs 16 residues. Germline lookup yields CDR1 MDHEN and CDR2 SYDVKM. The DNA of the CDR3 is TGTGCCAGCAGTTCATGGACAGCCCCAACTAATGAAAAACTGTTTTTT. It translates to CASSSWTAPTNEKLFF.

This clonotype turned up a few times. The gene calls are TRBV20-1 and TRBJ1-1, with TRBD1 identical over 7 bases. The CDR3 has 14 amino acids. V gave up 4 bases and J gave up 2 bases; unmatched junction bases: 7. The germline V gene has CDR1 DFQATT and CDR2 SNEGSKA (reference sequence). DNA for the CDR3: TGCAGTGCTAATCCAGGGGGGCGCAACACTGAAGCTTTCTTT. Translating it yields CSANPGGRNTEAFF.

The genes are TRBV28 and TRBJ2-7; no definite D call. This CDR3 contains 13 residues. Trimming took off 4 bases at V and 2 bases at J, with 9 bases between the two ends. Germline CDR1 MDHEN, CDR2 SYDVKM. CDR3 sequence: CASSWNRPYEQYF. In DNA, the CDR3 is TGTGCCAGCAGTTGGAACAGACCCTACGAGCAGTACTTC.

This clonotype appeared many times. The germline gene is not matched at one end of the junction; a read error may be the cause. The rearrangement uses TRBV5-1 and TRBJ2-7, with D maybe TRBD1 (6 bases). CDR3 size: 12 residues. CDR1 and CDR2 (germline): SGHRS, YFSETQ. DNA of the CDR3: TGTGCCAGCAGTTTAGGGGGTAGGGAGCAGTACTTC. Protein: CASSLGGREQYF. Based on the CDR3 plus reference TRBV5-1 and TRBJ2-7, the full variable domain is KAGVTQTPRYLIKTRGQQVTLSCSPISGHRSVSWYQQTPGQGLQFLFEYFSETQRNKGNFPGRFSGRQFSNSRSEMNVSTLELGDSALYLCASSLGGREQYFGPGTRLTVT.

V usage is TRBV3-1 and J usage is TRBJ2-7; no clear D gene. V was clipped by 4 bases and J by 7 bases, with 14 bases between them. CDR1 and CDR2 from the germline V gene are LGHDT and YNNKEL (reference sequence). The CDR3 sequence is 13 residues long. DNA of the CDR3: TGTGCCAGCAGCCTCCGGACCTGGGGTGAGCAGTACTTC. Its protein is CASSLRTWGEQYF.

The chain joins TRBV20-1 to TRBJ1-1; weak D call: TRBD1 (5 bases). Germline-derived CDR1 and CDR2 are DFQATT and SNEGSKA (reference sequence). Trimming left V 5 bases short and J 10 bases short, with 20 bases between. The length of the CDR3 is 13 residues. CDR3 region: CSALSQHGAIAFF. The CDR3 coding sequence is TGCAGTGCTTTAAGCCAGCACGGGGCCATAGCTTTCTTT.

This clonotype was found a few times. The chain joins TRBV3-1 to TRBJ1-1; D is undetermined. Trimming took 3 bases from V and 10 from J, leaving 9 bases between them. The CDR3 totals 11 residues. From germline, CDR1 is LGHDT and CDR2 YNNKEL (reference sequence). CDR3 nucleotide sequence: TGTGCCAGCAGCCAGGCAGGCTCAGCTTTCTTT. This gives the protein CASSQAGSAFF.

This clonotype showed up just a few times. CDR3 sequence (DNA): TGCGCCAGCAGCCCCAATGAATACAGGGGCGTAGAACTGTTTTTT. This gives the protein CASSPNEYRGVELFF. The rearrangement joins TRBV4-1 to TRBJ1-4; 7 bases match TRBD1. This CDR3 is built from 15 residues. J gave up 12 bases and V 4 bases, and 14 bases lay outside the gene matches. The germline V gene has CDR1 MGHRA and CDR2 YSYEKL.

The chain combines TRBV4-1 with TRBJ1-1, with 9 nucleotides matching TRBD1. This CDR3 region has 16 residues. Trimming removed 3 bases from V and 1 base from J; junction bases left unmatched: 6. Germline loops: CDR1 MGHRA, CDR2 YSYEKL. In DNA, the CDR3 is TGCGCCAGCAGCCAGCCGGGACAGGGAAGGAACACTGAAGCTTTCTTT. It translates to CASSQPGQGRNTEAFF.